The present TCR beta chain was sequenced within a study of T-cell memory formation after mild COVID-19. With constant-segment primers, 5'RACE yielded cDNA libraries of TCR alpha and TCR beta that carried sample barcodes and UMIs. MiXCR, run by TCRdb on the 5' RACE reads, gives a single entry per CDR3 protein. In the table there are approximately 500,000 distinct CDR3 sequences, nearly 25% of which are singletons. The CDR3 loop spans 16 amino acids. The junction had 9 bases not matched to a gene; V was cut back by 4 bases and J by 4 bases. The germline V gene has CDR1 SGHNT and CDR2 YYREEE (reference sequence). This clonotype was observed a few times.

The chain recombines TRBV5-4 with TRBJ2-1; 9 positions match TRBD1. Sequenced material: PBMCs or a T cell subset sorted from them (not recorded which). The sequence was collected from an adult woman who had mild COVID-19 (a few samples of this study predate the infection). Cell type and time point are not known. CDR3 nucleotide sequence: TGTGCCAGCAGCATGGAAACAGGGGGCTTATACAATGAGCAGTTCTTC. Protein product: CASSMETGGLYNEQFF.